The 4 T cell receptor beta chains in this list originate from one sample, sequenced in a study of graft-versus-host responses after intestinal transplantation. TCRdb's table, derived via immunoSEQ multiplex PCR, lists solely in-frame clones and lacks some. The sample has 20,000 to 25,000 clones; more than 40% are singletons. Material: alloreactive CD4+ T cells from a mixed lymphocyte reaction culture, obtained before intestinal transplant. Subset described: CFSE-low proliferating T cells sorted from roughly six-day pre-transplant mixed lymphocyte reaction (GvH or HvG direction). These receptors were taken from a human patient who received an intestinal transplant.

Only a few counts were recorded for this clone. This CDR3 is CASSRGLVTDTQYF. For the CDR3, the DNA is TGTGCCAGCAGTCGCGGACTAGTAACAGATACGCAGTATTTT. The chain recombines TRBV2 with TRBJ2-3, with 7 bases fitting TRBD2. The V gene's germline CDR1 is SNHLY and CDR2 FYNNEI. The CDR3 consists of 14 residues. V lost 5 bases to trimming and J lost 3 bases; unmatched junction nucleotides: 5.

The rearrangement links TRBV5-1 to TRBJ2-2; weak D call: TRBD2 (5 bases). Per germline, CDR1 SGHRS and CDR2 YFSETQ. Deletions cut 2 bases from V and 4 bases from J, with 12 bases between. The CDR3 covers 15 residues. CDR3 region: CASSLLVGSTGELFF. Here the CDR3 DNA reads TGCGCCAGCAGCTTACTAGTGGGTTCCACCGGGGAGCTGTTTTTT. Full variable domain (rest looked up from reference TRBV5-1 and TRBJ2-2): KAGVTQTPRYLIKTRGQQVTLSCSPISGHRSVSWYQQTPGQGLQFLFEYFSETQRNKGNFPGRFSGRQFSNSRSEMNVSTLELGDSALYLCASSLLVGSTGELFFGEGSRLTVL.

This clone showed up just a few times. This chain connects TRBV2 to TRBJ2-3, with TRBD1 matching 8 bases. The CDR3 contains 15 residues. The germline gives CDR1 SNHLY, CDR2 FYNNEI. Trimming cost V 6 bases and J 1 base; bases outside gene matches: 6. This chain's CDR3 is CASRAGGAGTDTQYF. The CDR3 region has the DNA TGTGCCAGCAGGGCAGGGGGCGCGGGCACAGATACGCAGTATTTT.

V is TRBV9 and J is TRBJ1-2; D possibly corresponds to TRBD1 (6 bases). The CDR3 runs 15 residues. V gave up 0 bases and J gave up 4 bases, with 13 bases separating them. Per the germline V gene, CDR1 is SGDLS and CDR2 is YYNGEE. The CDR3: CASSVDATGVYGYTF. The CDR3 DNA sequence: TGTGCCAGCAGCGTAGACGCGACAGGCGTCTATGGCTACACCTTC. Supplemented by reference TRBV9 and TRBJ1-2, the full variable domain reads DSGVTQTPKHLITATGQRVTLRCSPRSGDLSVYWYQQSLDQGLQFLIQYYNGEERAKGNILERFSAQQFPDLHSELNLSSLELGDSALYFCASSVDATGVYGYTFGSGTRLTVV.